This entry lists 25 T cell receptor beta chains sequenced from one sample in a study of T cell repertoires in cytomegalovirus infection. Their antigens are not known. TCRdb independently ran MiXCR on the reads; one entry per CDR3 protein. Of under 450,000 distinct CDR3 sequences listed, roughly a third are singletons. Material: cultured PBMCs, obtained from culture after CMV antigen stimulation. All receptors derive from a human donor in good health (CMV status not recorded). Some clones in this sample may be carry-over from other donors' samples.

The chain carries TRBV6-2 or TRBV6-3 and TRBJ2-5; D could derive from TRBD1 or TRBD2 (5 bases each). Germline V gene sequence: CDR1 MNHEY, CDR2 SVGEGT. The CDR3 sequence is 14 residues long. Trimming took off 11 bases at V and 2 bases at J, with 18 bases between the two ends. CDR3 protein: CAGRDPGPQETQYF. The CDR3 DNA is TGTGCCGGCCGGGACCCGGGGCCGCAAGAGACCCAGTACTTC.

This clonotype came up a few times. V and J are TRBV6-6 and TRBJ2-7; 10 nucleotides line up with TRBD2. Losses at the gene ends were 6 bases for V and 3 bases for J; bases not matched to a gene: 14. This CDR3 is 17 amino acids long. Germline V gene lookup returns CDR1 MNHNY and CDR2 SVGAGI (reference sequence). The CDR3 here is CASRFITSGRVVYEQYF. For the CDR3, the DNA is TGTGCCAGCAGGTTCATAACGAGCGGGAGGGTTGTCTACGAGCAGTACTTC.

This clonotype occurred a few times. The chain carries TRBV19 and TRBJ1-3; 8 bases are a match to TRBD1. After removal of 9 bases from V and 0 bases from J, the junction contained 7 bases not matched to a gene. The CDR3 runs 15 residues. Germline V lookup: CDR1 LNHDA, CDR2 SQIVND (reference sequence). The CDR3 loop reads CARTGTGHSGNTIYF. The CDR3 region has the DNA TGTGCCAGAACCGGGACAGGACACTCTGGAAACACCATATATTTT.

This sequence joins TRBV4-1 and TRBJ2-7, with a weak D call TRBD1 (6 bases). The CDR3 covers 14 residues. Trimming shortened V by 4 bases and J by 6 bases, and 16 bases separated the two germline ends. CDR1 and CDR2 (germline): MGHRA, YSYEKL. This chain's CDR3 is CASSPLGQGSEQYF. CDR3 DNA sequence: TGCGCCAGCAGCCCATTGGGACAAGGAAGCGAGCAGTACTTC.

This clonotype was observed many times. V and J are TRBV5-1 and TRBJ1-1; D unclear. The CDR3 runs to 14 residues. The germline V and J ends were trimmed by 7 bases and 4 bases, with 17 bases remaining between them. Germline-derived CDR1 and CDR2 are SGHRS and YFSETQ. The CDR3 spells CASGLSGEVTEAFF. In DNA, the CDR3 is TGCGCCAGCGGACTCTCCGGCGAGGTCACTGAAGCTTTCTTT.

V is TRBV6-2 or TRBV6-3 and J is TRBJ1-5, with a tentative D call TRBD1 (6 bases). Looked up from germline, CDR1 is MNHEY and CDR2 is SVGEGT. The CDR3 runs 12 residues. Between the trimmed V and J ends, which lost 7 bases and 7 bases, there was a span of 11 bases. CDR3 sequence reads: CASTGAGQPQHF. As DNA, the CDR3 is TGTGCCAGCACAGGGGCTGGGCAGCCCCAGCATTTT.

This clonotype has a handful of counts. This chain uses TRBV12-3 or TRBV12-4 with TRBJ1-1; a possible D gene is TRBD1 (6 bases). V lost 5 bases to trimming and J lost 5 bases, with 15 bases between them. The CDR3 runs 14 residues. The CDR3 DNA sequence: TGTGCCAGCAGTCGCTACAGGGCTCAGACTGAAGCTTTCTTT. This gives the protein CASSRYRAQTEAFF.

This clonotype was counted ten times or more. The CDR3, as DNA: TGTGCCAGCAGCCCATACCTGAACACTGAAGCTTTCTTT. This encodes CASSPYLNTEAFF. The rearrangement links TRBV7-2 to TRBJ1-1; no reliable D call. CDR1 is SGHTA, CDR2 FQGNSA, per germline. The CDR3 has 13 amino acids. V dropped 5 bases and J dropped 0 bases, with 7 bases sitting between them.

This clonotype was counted between two and nine times. This chain links TRBV5-1 with TRBJ2-7; 9 bases map to TRBD1. Unmatched junction bases numbered 19, after V lost 4 bases and J lost 5 bases. CDR1 and CDR2 from the germline V gene are SGHRS and YFSETQ. There are 18 residues in the CDR3. CDR3 sequence: CASSAYNRGQVPLNEQYV. In DNA form, the CDR3 reads TGCGCCAGCAGCGCTTACAACAGGGGGCAGGTCCCCCTTAACGAGCAGTACGTC.

V is TRBV6-1 and J is TRBJ2-1; 16 bases agree with TRBD2. CDR3 length: 14 residues. The V and J ends lost 6 bases and 12 bases, in that order; junction bases with no gene match: 5. The germline gives CDR1 MNHNS, CDR2 SASEGT. CDR3 DNA sequence: TGTGCCAGCAGGGGACTAGCGGGAGGGCGTCGGCAGTTCTTC. This encodes CASRGLAGGRRQFF.

This sequence joins TRBV5-1 and TRBJ1-4; possibly TRBD1 for D (6 bases). This CDR3 spans 16 amino acids. The germline gives CDR1 SGHRS, CDR2 YFSETQ. Trimming left V 1 base short and J 3 bases short, with 13 bases between. The CDR3, as DNA: TGCGCCAGCAGCTTGCTTACTGGACAGCCTAATGAAAAACTGTTTTTT. Its protein product is CASSLLTGQPNEKLFF.

This clonotype was observed many times. This chain uses TRBV7-2 with TRBJ2-2; TRBD1 might be the D (5 bases). With 5 bases removed from V and 3 bases from J, the gap between germline ends came to 19 bases. CDR3 length equals 17 residues. Germline CDR1 reads SGHTA; CDR2 reads FQGNSA. As DNA, the CDR3 is TGTGCCAGCAGCCCCCCCCAGGGATGGGTTGACACCGGGGAGCTGTTTTTT. Translating gives CASSPPQGWVDTGELFF.

The chain is built from TRBV12-3 or TRBV12-4 and TRBJ2-1; 8 bases line up with TRBD1. V was pared by 6 bases and J by 3 bases, with 7 bases of the junction left unmatched. This CDR3 is built from 15 residues. CDR3 nucleotides: TGTGCCAGCAGCCCCGGACAGGGAGTCTACAATGAGCAGTTCTTC. The encoded protein is CASSPGQGVYNEQFF.

This clonotype was seen a handful of times. The chain couples TRBV5-1 to TRBJ1-2; D ambiguous. Trimming stripped 0 bases from V and 0 bases from J, with 12 bases between. Per the germline V gene, CDR1 is SGHRS and CDR2 is YFSETQ. This CDR3 is built from 16 residues. CDR3 sequence: CASSLGRTDANYGYTF. The CDR3 region has the DNA TGCGCCAGCAGCTTGGGAAGGACCGACGCTAACTATGGCTACACCTTC.

A single count supports this clonotype. The V gene is TRBV20-1, the J gene TRBJ2-2; 11 bases are a match to TRBD2. Germline lookup yields CDR1 DFQATT and CDR2 SNEGSKA (reference sequence). V shed 5 bases, J shed 4 bases, and the junction held 6 bases outside the gene matches. The CDR3 has 15 residues. The CDR3, as DNA: TGCAGTGCTGGGCTTGGGACTAGCGGCACCGGGGAGCTGTTTTTT. Protein sequence: CSAGLGTSGTGELFF.

The chain links TRBV24-1 to TRBJ2-7, with D perhaps matching TRBD1 or TRBD2 (5 bases each). V was trimmed by 10 bases and J by 0 bases, leaving 9 bases between them. The CDR3 extends over 12 amino acids. CDR1 and CDR2 from the germline V gene are KGHDR and SFDVKD. The CDR3, as DNA: TGTGCCACTGGGGACGGCTCCTACGAGCAGTACTTC. Translated, it gives CATGDGSYEQYF.

The chain recombines TRBV28 with TRBJ1-1, with a tentative D call TRBD1 (5 bases). CDR3 length: 14 amino acids. V dropped 5 bases and J dropped 1 base, with 11 bases sitting between them. Germline-derived CDR1 and CDR2 are MDHEN and SYDVKM. As DNA, the CDR3 is TGTGCCAGCAGTACCCTCGACAGGAACACTGAAGCTTTCTTT. Protein: CASSTLDRNTEAFF. Complete variable domain (other parts from reference TRBV28 and TRBJ1-1): DVKVTQSSRYLVKRTGEKVFLECVQDMDHENMFWYRQDPGLGLRLIYFSYDVKMKEKGDIPEGYSVSREKKERFSLILESASTNQTSMYLCASSTLDRNTEAFFGQGTRLTVV.

This clonotype was observed a few times. V and J are TRBV19 and TRBJ2-7; 7 positions agree with TRBD1. V was pared by 4 bases and J by 2 bases, with 2 bases of the junction left unmatched. This CDR3 region has 13 residues. The germline V gene encodes CDR1 LNHDA and CDR2 SQIVND (reference sequence). The CDR3 here is CASSKTGTYEQYV. CDR3 in DNA: TGTGCCAGTAGTAAGACAGGGACCTACGAGCAGTACGTC.

The gene calls are TRBV6-2 or TRBV6-3 and TRBJ2-1, with 7 bases fitting TRBD1. Germline V CDR1 and CDR2: MNHEY, SVGEGT. This CDR3 is 17 amino acids long. V lost 4 bases, J lost 7 bases, and 16 bases stayed unmatched. CDR3 sequence: CASSSPTTGITWNEQFF. The CDR3 DNA reads as TGTGCCAGCAGTTCACCCACGACAGGGATAACTTGGAATGAGCAGTTCTTC.

The rearrangement uses TRBV7-3 and TRBJ2-2, with D perhaps TRBD2 (6 bases). V gave up 2 bases and J gave up 4 bases, with 11 bases separating them. This CDR3 spans 15 amino acids. Germline V gene data show CDR1 as SGHTA and CDR2 as FQGTGA. The CDR3 reads CASSLEGAGTGELFF. As DNA, the CDR3 is TGTGCCAGCAGCTTAGAGGGAGCGGGCACCGGGGAGCTGTTTTTT.

This sequence joins TRBV7-3 and TRBJ2-2, with TRBD2 matching over 10 bases. CDR1 and CDR2 from the germline V gene are SGHTA and FQGTGA. The CDR3 totals 19 residues. V dropped 5 bases and J dropped 1; count of bases not matched to a gene: 13. The CDR3 nucleotides are TGTGCCAGCAGCCCCCGAGGTAGCGGGAGGCCGGGGAACACCGGGGAGCTGTTTTTT. Translation: CASSPRGSGRPGNTGELFF.

Only a few counts were recorded for this clonotype. The chain joins TRBV6-1 to TRBJ2-7; D not certain. V was trimmed by 6 bases and J by 2 bases, leaving 14 bases between them. This CDR3 region has 14 residues. Per the germline V gene, CDR1 is MNHNS and CDR2 is SASEGT. The CDR3 DNA reads TGTGCCAGCAGGACTTCCGTAGGCACCTACGAGCAGTACGTC. Translating it yields CASRTSVGTYEQYV.

This CDR3 is CSVVGASGEPTQYF. The CDR3 nucleotides read TGCAGCGTTGTTGGGGCTAGCGGGGAACCGACGCAGTATTTT. This chain connects TRBV29-1 to TRBJ2-3, with 9 bases aligning to TRBD2. Germline V gives CDR1 SQVTM, CDR2 ANQGSEA. J was trimmed by 9 bases and V by 4 bases; bases with no gene match: 11. This CDR3 is 14 amino acids long.

The chain recombines TRBV7-9 with TRBJ1-1, with 7 positions matching TRBD1. This CDR3 comprises 14 residues. The junction had 4 bases not matched to a gene; V was cut back by 5 bases and J by 1 base. Germline-derived CDR1 and CDR2 are SEHNR and FQNEAQ (reference sequence). The CDR3 bases are TGTGCCAGCAGCGGGACAGACGGGAACACTGAAGCTTTCTTT. It is translated as CASSGTDGNTEAFF.

This clonotype was seen more than once but under ten times. J is TRBJ2-3 and V is TRBV7-8; 15 bases align to TRBD2. Germline V gene lookup returns CDR1 SGHVS and CDR2 FQNEAQ. V shed 2 bases, J shed 5 bases, and the junction held 5 bases outside the gene matches. The CDR3 length is 17 residues. The CDR3 bases are TGTGCCAGCAGCTTACGGACTAGCGGGAGGGCAGAAGATACGCAGTATTTT. This encodes CASSLRTSGRAEDTQYF.